What follows are 18 T cell receptor beta chains derived from one specimen sequenced in a study of beta chain features in type 1 diabetes. Expressed TCRB transcripts were sequenced because the entire RNA isolate underwent reverse transcription. Assay: immunoSEQ multiplex PCR; the TCRdb copy retains only in-frame clones and omits some. Among a few hundred thousand clones listed, around 22% were seen once. Findings and limits, study-wide: Significant though moderate, a shortening of TCRB CDR3s appeared in all four CD4+ subsets of Type 1 diabetes patients.

These TCRs are of unknown antigen specificity. Sequencing input: naive CD4+ T cells from blood. The receptors shown here come from a young woman with type 1 diabetes.

Regarding this clone: Distinct nucleotide sequences in the sample also encode this CDR3. This chain uses TRBV7-3 with TRBJ2-7, with 8 bases identical to TRBD1. This CDR3 region has 13 residues. V was clipped by 2 bases and J by 3 bases; unmatched bases: 0. CDR1 is SGHTA and CDR2 is FQGTGA in the germline V gene. CDR3 sequence: CASSLGTGYEQYF. The DNA of the CDR3 is TGTGCCAGCAGCTTAGGGACAGGCTACGAGCAGTACTTC.

The genes are TRBV14 and TRBJ2-3; TRBD2 matches 9 bases. Looked up from germline, CDR1 is SGHDN and CDR2 is FVKESK. J was trimmed by 2 bases and V by 4 bases; bases with no gene match: 7. The CDR3 length is 16 residues. DNA for the CDR3: TGTGCCAGCAGCCCTGGACTAGCGAGCCTCACAGATACGCAGTATTTT. Translation: CASSPGLASLTDTQYF. The entire variable domain, with the rest obtained from reference TRBV14 and TRBJ2-3, is as follows: EAGVTQFPSHSVIEKGQTVTLRCDPISGHDNLYWYRRVMGKEIKFLLHFVKESKQDESGMPNNRFLAERTGGTYSTLKVQPAELEDSGVYFCASSPGLASLTDTQYFGPGTRLTVL.

DNA for the CDR3: TGCGCCAGCAGTCAAGGCGGATTCTCCTACAATGAGCAGTTCTTC. Protein sequence: CASSQGGFSYNEQFF. The V call is TRBV23-1, the J call TRBJ2-1, with D hard to call. TRBV23-1 is identified as an open reading frame with a role that is uncertain. V lost 2 bases to trimming and J lost 0 bases, with 8 bases between them. The CDR3 sequence is 15 residues long.

The genes are TRBV5-1 and TRBJ2-3, with D maybe TRBD1 (5 bases). This CDR3 region has 16 residues. Deletions cut 4 bases from V and 0 bases from J, with 15 bases between. Per germline, CDR1 SGHRS and CDR2 YFSETQ. CDR3 residues: CASSRDSPSSTDTQYF. The CDR3 DNA follows: TGCGCCAGCAGCAGAGACAGCCCATCGAGCACAGATACGCAGTATTTT.

This clone came up a few times. The CDR3 region is CASSALQGGNEKLFF. CDR3 nucleotides: TGTGCCAGCAGTGCCCTACAGGGTGGGAATGAAAAACTGTTTTTT. The chain couples TRBV2 to TRBJ1-4; maybe TRBD1 (6 bases). Trimming stripped 4 bases from V and 5 bases from J, with 14 bases between. The germline V gene encodes CDR1 SNHLY and CDR2 FYNNEI. The CDR3 is 15 amino acids.

This clone was counted between two and nine times. The chain employs TRBV7-3 and TRBJ2-7; 8 bases line up with TRBD2. V dropped 2 bases and J dropped 1; count of bases not matched to a gene: 4. The germline gives CDR1 SGHTA, CDR2 FQGTGA. The CDR3 length is 15 residues. The CDR3 here is CASSLASGRSYEQYF. CDR3 DNA: TGTGCCAGCAGCTTAGCCAGCGGGAGATCCTACGAGCAGTACTTC.

This rearrangement joins TRBV4-1 to TRBJ1-1; 7 nucleotides line up with TRBD1. This CDR3 contains 13 residues. CDR1 and CDR2 from the germline V gene are MGHRA and YSYEKL. After removal of 4 bases from V and 11 bases from J, the junction contained 10 bases not matched to a gene. CDR3 loop: CASSREFTGVAFF. The CDR3 DNA follows: TGCGCCAGCAGCCGAGAGTTTACAGGGGTGGCTTTCTTT.

This clone came up a few times. The chain couples TRBV15 to TRBJ1-5; D might be TRBD1 (6 bases). Germline CDR1 reads LNHNV; CDR2 reads YYDKDF (reference sequence). There are 14 residues in the CDR3. The V end was cut by 2 bases, the J end by 4 bases, with 9 bases between. The CDR3 nucleotides read TGTGCCACCAGCAGAACAGGGTCGAATCAGCCCCAGCATTTT. Its protein is CATSRTGSNQPQHF.

The chain uses TRBV23-1 and TRBJ1-5; D is ambiguous. TRBV23-1 has ORF status, its function being uncertain. V was shortened by 4 bases and J by 3 bases, with 10 bases between the two germline ends. The CDR3 covers 14 residues. Written as DNA, the CDR3 is TGCGCCAGCAGTCGTCGGTCCTACAATCAGCCCCAGCATTTT. This codes for CASSRRSYNQPQHF.

This clone was counted between two and nine times. The chain carries TRBV30 and TRBJ2-1; tentative D call: TRBD2 (6 bases). V lost 4 bases and J 3 bases, leaving 19 bases between the germline ends. From germline, CDR1 is GTSNPN and CDR2 SVGIG (reference sequence). This CDR3 is built from 16 residues. DNA of the CDR3: TGTGCCTGGACCCTGGACGGGAGTTCTTTCTACAATGAGCAGTTCTTC. It yields the protein CAWTLDGSSFYNEQFF.

The V and J genes are TRBV7-9 and TRBJ1-5; possibly TRBD1 for D (5 bases). This CDR3 has 15 residues. The V end was cut by 1 base, the J end by 1 base, with 8 bases between. Germline CDR1 and CDR2: SEHNR and FQNEAQ (reference sequence). The CDR3 DNA sequence: TGTGCCAGCAGCTTAGACGGGGGAAGCAATCAGCCCCAGCATTTT. It translates to CASSLDGGSNQPQHF.

This clone occurred a few times. Compared with germline, one end of the junction differs, possibly owing to a read error. The chain has TRBV7-7 and TRBJ2-1, with TRBD1 matching 7 bases. The length of the CDR3 is 14 residues. Germline V gene sequence: CDR1 SSHAT, CDR2 FNYEAQ (reference sequence). The CDR3 protein is CASSPRTGKNEQFF. The CDR3 bases are TGTGCTAGCAGCCCTCGGACAGGAAAGAATGAGCAGTTCTTC. The full variable domain, with the rest looked up from reference TRBV7-7 and TRBJ2-1, is GAGVSQSPRYKVTKRGQDVTLRCDPISSHATLYWYQQALGQGPEFLTYFNYEAQPDKSGLPSDRFSAERPEGSISTLTIQRTEQRDSAMYRCASSPRTGKNEQFFGPGTRLTVL.

This clone showed up just a few times. The J gene is TRBJ2-5, the V gene TRBV6-5; D possibly corresponds to TRBD1 (6 bases). This CDR3 is built from 15 residues. From germline, CDR1 is MNHEY and CDR2 SVGAGI. V was cut by 6 bases and J by 5 bases, with 19 bases left in between. The CDR3 loop reads CASSLPGHRGETQYF. The CDR3 DNA sequence: TGTGCCAGCAGCCTCCCGGGACACAGAGGGGAGACCCAGTACTTC.

V and J are TRBV30 and TRBJ2-7; D not certain. Trimming removed 2 bases at V and 3 bases at J, with 8 bases between. The CDR3 totals 12 residues. From germline, CDR1 is GTSNPN and CDR2 SVGIG (reference sequence). For the CDR3, the DNA is TGTGCCTGGAGTCCGAGGTTCTACGAGCAGTACTTC. This encodes CAWSPRFYEQYF.

This clone was detected a few times. The rearrangement joins TRBV18 to TRBJ2-7, with D unresolved. CDR3 length: 15 amino acids. The germline gives CDR1 KGHSH, CDR2 LQKENI. The ends were cut back, 0 bases at V and 1 base at J, with 10 bases in the middle. CDR3 sequence reads: CASSPPSRPSYEQYF. The CDR3 DNA is TGTGCCAGCTCACCACCTTCGCGGCCTTCCTACGAGCAGTACTTC.

The V and J genes are TRBV29-1 and TRBJ1-1, with D uncertain. The germline V gene has CDR1 SQVTM and CDR2 ANQGSEA. Trimming shortened V by 2 bases and J by 11 bases, and 12 bases separated the two germline ends. This CDR3 spans 11 amino acids. Here the CDR3 reads CSVELADRAFF. CDR3 sequence (DNA): TGCAGCGTTGAACTAGCCGATCGGGCTTTCTTT.

The table lists this clone with a few counts. In the same sample, other DNA sequences code for this CDR3. The chain is built from TRBV9 and TRBJ2-7; D not resolved. Germline assignment: CDR1 SGDLS and CDR2 YYNGEE. This CDR3 has 12 residues. With 0 bases removed from V and 4 bases from J, the gap between germline ends came to 5 bases. The CDR3 reads CASSVDGYEQYF. CDR3 sequence (DNA): TGTGCCAGCAGCGTAGACGGTTACGAGCAGTACTTC.

This clone was detected a few times. The chain couples TRBV29-1 to TRBJ1-5, with D possibly being TRBD1 (6 bases). Germline lookup yields CDR1 SQVTM and CDR2 ANQGSEA. The CDR3 has 13 residues. Trimming stripped 1 base from V and 6 bases from J, with 10 bases between. In nucleotides, the CDR3 is TGCAGCGTTGAAGGGACAGTGGGTCAGCCCCAGCATTTT. Amino acid sequence: CSVEGTVGQPQHF. Supplemented by reference TRBV29-1 and TRBJ1-5, the full variable domain reads SAVISQKPSRDICQRGTSLTIQCQVDSQVTMMFWYRQQPGQSLTLIATANQGSEATYESGFVIDKFPISRPNLTFSTLTVSNMSPEDSSIYLCSVEGTVGQPQHFGDGTRLSIL.